One sample yielded the 28 T cell receptor beta chains listed below, sequenced in a study of Graves' ophthalmopathy and Graves' hyperthyroidism. Amplification targeted the TCR beta CDR3 regions, with RNA transcripts as the source material. First-round RT-PCR used HTBI primers; second-round multiplex PCR followed. From the multiplex PCR reads, TCRdb called clonotypes with MiXCR, one entry per CDR3 protein. The sample shows hundreds of thousands of distinct CDR3 sequences, roughly 14% of them seen only once. The sequenced sample consisted of peripheral blood. Receptors originate from a woman aged 18 to 35 with stable Graves' hyperthyroidism.

The table lists this clonotype with many counts. The rearrangement links TRBV5-1 to TRBJ2-7, with D possibly being TRBD2 (6 bases). Trimming left V 1 base short and J 3 bases short, with 11 bases between. The CDR3 totals 14 residues. The germline gives CDR1 SGHRS, CDR2 YFSETQ. The CDR3: CASSLTGEVYEQYF. CDR3 in DNA: TGCGCCAGCAGCTTGACGGGGGAGGTCTACGAGCAGTACTTC.

This chain connects TRBV7-8 to TRBJ2-7, with 7 bases matching TRBD2. The V and J ends lost 5 bases and 3 bases, in that order; junction bases with no gene match: 10. Germline V CDR1 and CDR2: SGHVS, FQNEAQ. The CDR3 spans 15 residues. CDR3 DNA sequence: TGTGCCAGCAGCGCCCTCCCTAGCGGAGTCTACGAGCAGTACTTC. Translation gives CASSALPSGVYEQYF.

This clonotype was seen repeatedly, ten times or more. The chain uses TRBV11-1 and TRBJ2-5; weak D call: TRBD2 (5 bases). The germline V gene encodes CDR1 SGHAT and CDR2 FQDESV (reference sequence). The CDR3 sequence is 13 residues long. Between the trimmed V and J ends, which lost 3 bases and 5 bases, there was a span of 10 bases. This chain's CDR3 is CASSFRLAETQYF. The CDR3 DNA follows: TGTGCCAGCAGCTTTAGGCTAGCCGAGACCCAGTACTTC.

This clonotype was counted ten times or more. The chain employs TRBV11-3 and TRBJ2-2; D is perhaps TRBD1 or TRBD2 (5 bases each). Germline V gives CDR1 SGHNT, CDR2 YENEEA. The germline V and J ends were trimmed by 2 bases and 6 bases, with 10 bases remaining between them. This CDR3 contains 14 residues. DNA for the CDR3: TGTGCCAGCAGCTTAAGGCAGGGAGCCGGGGAGCTGTTTTTT. Its translation is CASSLRQGAGELFF.

This clonotype was seen repeatedly, ten times or more. This rearrangement joins TRBV15 to TRBJ2-5; 10 bases fit TRBD2. CDR3 length: 15 residues. Trimming removed 4 bases from V and 5 bases from J; junction bases left unmatched: 7. Germline CDR1 LNHNV, CDR2 YYDKDF (reference sequence). CDR3 loop: CATSTASGGAETQYF. CDR3 bases: TGTGCCACCAGCACCGCAAGCGGGGGGGCTGAGACCCAGTACTTC.

This clonotype was picked up many times. This chain joins TRBV20-1 and TRBJ1-5; maybe TRBD1 (5 bases). The CDR3 sequence is 16 residues long. Trimming shortened V by 0 bases and J by 2 bases, and 14 bases separated the two germline ends. Germline V gene sequence: CDR1 DFQATT, CDR2 SNEGSKA (reference sequence). CDR3 DNA sequence: TGCAGTGCTAGAGATCCGGGGGGGTTTGGCAATCAGCCCCAGCATTTT. Protein sequence: CSARDPGGFGNQPQHF.

This clonotype has just a few counts. CDR3 DNA: TGTGCCAGCAGCGACAGACTAGCCCTCACAGATACGCAGTATTTT. This translates into CASSDRLALTDTQYF. This rearrangement joins TRBV11-1 to TRBJ2-3; 7 bases are shared with TRBD2. This CDR3 region has 15 residues. With 5 bases clipped from V and 2 bases from J, the junction kept 7 bases outside the gene matches. Germline values: CDR1 SGHAT, CDR2 FQDESV (reference sequence).

This clonotype was recorded a few times. This chain joins TRBV2 and TRBJ2-7; D is perhaps TRBD1 or TRBD2 (6 bases each). The germline gives CDR1 SNHLY, CDR2 FYNNEI. The CDR3 totals 13 residues. V lost 9 bases and J 0 bases, leaving 12 bases between the germline ends. DNA of the CDR3: TGTGCCAGTGACGGAGGGGGCTCCTACGAGCAGTACTTC. This sequence encodes CASDGGGSYEQYF.

This clonotype was observed many times. CDR3 sequence reads: CASNPTGGNTEAFF. The CDR3 nucleotides are TGTGCCAGTAACCCGACAGGGGGCAACACTGAAGCTTTCTTT. This chain uses TRBV19 with TRBJ1-1; 10 bases are a match to TRBD1. J gave up 2 bases and V 7 bases, and 4 bases lay outside the gene matches. Germline loops: CDR1 LNHDA, CDR2 SQIVND (reference sequence). This CDR3 has 14 amino acids.

Many counts were recorded for this clonotype. This chain connects TRBV12-3 or TRBV12-4 to TRBJ1-5; no firm D call. This CDR3 comprises 14 residues. V was shortened by 2 bases and J by 5 bases, with 10 bases between the two germline ends. The chain's CDR3 is CASSLQSVDQPQHF. For the CDR3, the DNA is TGTGCCAGCAGTTTACAGTCAGTGGATCAGCCCCAGCATTTT.

This clonotype was detected many times. The V call is TRBV5-1, the J call TRBJ1-1; no clear D. The germline V gene has CDR1 SGHRS and CDR2 YFSETQ. This CDR3 comprises 14 residues. V gave up 0 bases and J gave up 4 bases, with 10 bases separating them. The CDR3 coding sequence is TGCGCCAGCAGCTTGGTATCGGTGGGCACTGAAGCTTTCTTT. Protein: CASSLVSVGTEAFF.

This clonotype was recorded at least ten times. The junction and the germline gene differ at one end; a read error may be behind it. This rearrangement joins TRBV7-7 to TRBJ2-5; no firm D call. In germline, CDR1 is SSHAT, CDR2 FNYEAQ (reference sequence). This CDR3 has 15 amino acids. The CDR3 protein is CASSALGRNQETQYF. CDR3 sequence (DNA): TGTGCTAGCAGCGCCCTCGGACGGAACCAAGAGACCCAGTACTTC.

This clonotype was recorded many times. The chain has TRBV20-1 and TRBJ2-7, with 7 positions matching TRBD2. V gave up 2 bases and J gave up 6 bases; unmatched junction bases: 10. CDR1 DFQATT and CDR2 SNEGSKA come from the germline V gene (reference sequence). CDR3 length: 14 amino acids. As DNA, the CDR3 is TGCAGTGCTAGACCGGCAGCGGGGTTTAGCGAGCAGTACTTC. Amino acid sequence: CSARPAAGFSEQYF.

The gene calls are TRBV7-3 and TRBJ2-5; the D gene is possibly TRBD1 (6 bases). CDR3 length: 14 amino acids. Germline V lookup: CDR1 SGHTA, CDR2 FQGTGA. The germline V and J ends were trimmed by 5 bases and 1 base, with 11 bases remaining between them. CDR3 amino acids: CASSPVQGQETQYF. The CDR3 DNA follows: TGTGCCAGCAGCCCGGTACAGGGCCAAGAGACCCAGTACTTC.

This sequence joins TRBV12-3 or TRBV12-4 and TRBJ2-7, with D unresolved. The germline V and J ends were trimmed by 3 bases and 0 bases, with 15 bases remaining between them. CDR3 length: 16 amino acids. The CDR3 DNA sequence: TGTGCCAGCAGTTTCGACGGACGGACGAGCTCCTACGAGCAGTACTTC. Its translation is CASSFDGRTSSYEQYF.

This clonotype came up many times. The chain uses TRBV6-1 and TRBJ2-7, with TRBD2 identical over 7 bases. The J segment lost 9 bases and the V segment lost 5 bases, leaving 10 bases of the junction unmatched. This CDR3 contains 13 residues. CDR1 MNHNS and CDR2 SASEGT come from the germline V gene. The CDR3 nucleotides are TGTGCCAGCAGTACCGGGGAGGGGTTAATGCAGTACTTC. It encodes CASSTGEGLMQYF.

This clonotype was observed a handful of times. This sequence joins TRBV2 and TRBJ2-7, with D unresolved. The CDR3 totals 14 residues. V dropped 4 bases and J dropped 1 base, with 11 bases sitting between them. Germline V gene lookup returns CDR1 SNHLY and CDR2 FYNNEI. CDR3 residues: CASSVGWLSYEQYF. Here the CDR3 DNA reads TGTGCCAGCAGTGTGGGGTGGTTGTCCTACGAGCAGTACTTC.

This clonotype has ten or more counts. The rearrangement links TRBV20-1 to TRBJ1-1; no clear D. The CDR3 contains 12 residues. Per the germline V gene, CDR1 is DFQATT and CDR2 is SNEGSKA (reference sequence). V lost 1 base to trimming and J lost 3 bases, with 6 bases between them. CDR3 nucleotides: TGCAGTGCTAGAGTGCCGCACACTGAAGCTTTCTTT. Amino acid sequence: CSARVPHTEAFF.

This clonotype was found many times. The rearrangement joins TRBV29-1 to TRBJ1-2; D is unresolved. V was pared by 2 bases and J by 5 bases, with 12 bases between. Germline CDR1 reads SQVTM; CDR2 reads ANQGSEA. This CDR3 spans 13 amino acids. The chain's CDR3 is CSVESGLGYGYTF. The CDR3 DNA follows: TGCAGCGTTGAATCGGGCCTGGGGTATGGCTACACCTTC.

This clonotype was seen repeatedly, ten times or more. The chain employs TRBV27 and TRBJ1-5, with D possibly TRBD1 on 5 matching bases. This CDR3 has 18 residues. Trimming left V 0 bases short and J 7 bases short, with 22 bases between. Germline loops: CDR1 MNHEY, CDR2 SMNVEV (reference sequence). CDR3 sequence reads: CASSLSGGAHIRGQPQHF. In DNA, the CDR3 is TGTGCCAGCAGTTTATCGGGAGGGGCCCACATTCGTGGACAGCCCCAGCATTTT.

This clonotype was observed at least ten times. This chain links TRBV7-3 with TRBJ1-1; D call uncertain. The germline CDR1 and CDR2 sequences are SGHTA and FQGTGA. Trimming removed 0 bases at V and 3 bases at J, with 11 bases between. The CDR3 is 15 residues long. The CDR3 DNA follows: TGTGCCAGCAGCTTAACTGGGCCAGGAGACACTGAAGCTTTCTTT. Translation: CASSLTGPGDTEAFF.

This clonotype was seen a few times. V and J are TRBV3-1 and TRBJ1-1, with 7 bases matching TRBD1. The V gene end was trimmed by 1 base and the J gene end by 6 bases; junction bases not matched to a gene: 2. Germline V lookup: CDR1 LGHDT, CDR2 YNNKEL (reference sequence). The CDR3 is 13 residues long. CDR3 loop: CASSQADRSEAFF. Written as DNA, the CDR3 is TGTGCCAGCAGCCAAGCGGACAGGTCTGAAGCTTTCTTT.

This clonotype was recorded at least ten times. The chain employs TRBV27 and TRBJ1-3; D not certain. Trimming left V 7 bases short and J 0 bases short, with 10 bases between. CDR3 length: 14 amino acids. CDR1 is MNHEY and CDR2 is SMNVEV in the germline V gene (reference sequence). The CDR3 sequence: CASKRTVSGNTIYF. The CDR3 DNA is TGTGCCAGCAAACGAACAGTCTCTGGAAACACCATATATTTT.

J is TRBJ1-1 and V is TRBV2; TRBD1 matches at 9 bases. The CDR3 has 14 amino acids. The ends lost 7 bases at V and 2 bases at J; junction bases unmatched: 5. Germline lookup yields CDR1 SNHLY and CDR2 FYNNEI. DNA of the CDR3: TGTGCCAGCATAAAAACAGGGGGCAACACTGAAGCTTTCTTT. Its translation: CASIKTGGNTEAFF.

This clonotype showed up many times. The genes are TRBV3-1 and TRBJ2-5; D is uncertain. CDR3 length equals 13 residues. The ends were cut back, 0 bases at V and 4 bases at J, with 6 bases in the middle. The germline V gene encodes CDR1 LGHDT and CDR2 YNNKEL (reference sequence). CDR3 nucleotide sequence: TGTGCCAGCAGCCAAGAGTTGGGAGAGACCCAGTACTTC. Encoded protein: CASSQELGETQYF.

This clonotype was observed many times. V usage is TRBV12-3 or TRBV12-4 and J usage is TRBJ2-5, with D perhaps matching TRBD1 (6 bases). The CDR3 covers 15 residues. Trimming took 5 bases from V and 5 from J, leaving 18 bases between them. CDR3 protein: CASSQTGPVSETQYF. CDR3 in DNA: TGTGCCAGCAGTCAGACAGGTCCCGTTTCTGAGACCCAGTACTTC.

This clonotype was detected only a few times. V gene TRBV18 combines with J gene TRBJ2-4; D is unresolved. Germline V gene sequence: CDR1 KGHSH, CDR2 LQKENI. The CDR3 is 15 amino acids. V was shortened by 0 bases and J by 0 bases, with 6 bases between the two germline ends. The CDR3 coding sequence is TGTGCCAGCTCACCACCGGTCACAGCCAAAAACATTCAGTACTTC. It specifies CASSPPVTAKNIQYF.

This clonotype has ten or more counts. This rearrangement joins TRBV19 to TRBJ2-5; D possibly matches TRBD1 or TRBD2 (5 bases each). The CDR3 extends over 14 amino acids. Per the germline V gene, CDR1 is LNHDA and CDR2 is SQIVND (reference sequence). Trimming took off 3 bases at V and 7 bases at J, with 15 bases between the two ends. The DNA of the CDR3 is TGTGCCAGTAGTATGGGACCCGAGTCAGGGACCCAGTACTTC. Its protein is CASSMGPESGTQYF. Complete variable domain (other parts from reference TRBV19 and TRBJ2-5): DGGITQSPKYLFRKEGQNVTLSCEQNLNHDAMYWYRQDPGQGLRLIYYSQIVNDFQKGDIAEGYSVSREKKESFPLTVTSAQKNPTAFYLCASSMGPESGTQYFGPGTRLLVL.